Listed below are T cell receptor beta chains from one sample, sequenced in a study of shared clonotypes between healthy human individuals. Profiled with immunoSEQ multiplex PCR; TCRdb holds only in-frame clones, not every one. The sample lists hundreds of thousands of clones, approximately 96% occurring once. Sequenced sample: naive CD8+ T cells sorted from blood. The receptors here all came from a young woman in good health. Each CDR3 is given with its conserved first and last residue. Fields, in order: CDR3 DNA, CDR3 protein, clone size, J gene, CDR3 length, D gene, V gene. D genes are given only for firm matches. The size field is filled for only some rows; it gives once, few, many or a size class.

TGCGCCAGCAGCCAGACCCGGACAGGGGGGAATCAGCCCCAGCATTTT,CASSQTRTGGNQPQHF,NA,TRBJ1-5,16,TRBD1,TRBV4-1
TGTGCCAGCAGTGGCCCGTGGGACAACCGAGAGGACGAGCAGTACTTC,CASSGPWDNREDEQYF,NA,TRBJ2-7,16,NA,TRBV28
TGTGCCAGCAGTTATACAGGGGAAGAGACCCAGTACTTC,CASSYTGEETQYF,NA,TRBJ2-5,13,TRBD1,TRBV7-9
TGTGCCAGCAGCTTTGGGGCCGGGAACACTGAAGCTTTCTTT,CASSFGAGNTEAFF,NA,TRBJ1-1,14,NA,TRBV5-4
TGTGCCATCAGTGAGTACGTATACACTGAAGCTTTCTTT,CAISEYVYTEAFF,few,TRBJ1-1,13,NA,TRBV10-3
TGTGCCAGCAGTTACTCGAATGGAGAGGGTGAGCAGTTCTTC,CASSYSNGEGEQFF,NA,TRBJ2-1,14,NA,TRBV6-5
TGTGCCAGCAGCTGGGGGGGCTACGAGCAGTACTTC,CASSWGGYEQYF,once,TRBJ2-7,12,TRBD2,TRBV7-9
TGTGCCACCAGCAGTCCCGGGACTTACGGCTACACCTTC,CATSSPGTYGYTF,NA,TRBJ1-2,13,NA,TRBV15
TGTGCCAGCAGCCCAGACTCTAGCGGGGCCGCCTACGAGCAGTACTTC,CASSPDSSGAAYEQYF,NA,TRBJ2-7,16,TRBD2,TRBV11-2
TGTGCCAGCAAGTCGGGAGCGGGAGATCAGTACTTC,CASKSGAGDQYF,NA,TRBJ2-5,12,TRBD2,TRBV2
TGCGCCAGCAGCCCACCGACCGGGCGGGTTCCAGATACGCAGTATTTT,CASSPPTGRVPDTQYF,NA,TRBJ2-3,16,NA,TRBV4-1
TGTGCCAGCAGCTTGGACAGGGTAGGCTACGAGCAGTACTTC,CASSLDRVGYEQYF,NA,TRBJ2-7,14,NA,TRBV5-8
TGTGCCAGCAGCGTAGCTGGGTACTATGGCTACACCTTC,CASSVAGYYGYTF,NA,TRBJ1-2,13,NA,TRBV9
TGCGCCAGCAGTGAGGGGCTAGCGAACGAGCAGTACTTC,CASSEGLANEQYF,NA,TRBJ2-7,13,NA,TRBV10-1
TGTGCCAGCAGCTTGTATGGGAGCCCACTGAACACTGAAGCTTTCTTT,CASSLYGSPLNTEAFF,NA,TRBJ1-1,16,NA,TRBV5-8
TGCGCCAGCAGCTTGGTTCGGGGGGGAGCCTACAATGAGCAGTTCTTC,CASSLVRGGAYNEQFF,NA,TRBJ2-1,16,TRBD2,TRBV5-1
TGTGCCAGCAGCTTCGCTGACAGGGCGGGCTATGGCTACACCTTC,CASSFADRAGYGYTF,NA,TRBJ1-2,15,TRBD1,TRBV5-8
TGTGCCAGCGCAACCCAGGGGGACACTGAAGCTTTCTTT,CASATQGDTEAFF,NA,TRBJ1-1,13,TRBD1,TRBV6-5
TGTGCCAGTAGTTTGGTTCTAGCGTGGACCTACGAGCAGTACTTC,CASSLVLAWTYEQYF,once,TRBJ2-7,15,NA,TRBV19
TGTGCCAGCAGTCCCCGGGGACCCTTCAATGAGCAGTTCTTC,CASSPRGPFNEQFF,NA,TRBJ2-1,14,NA,TRBV27
TGTGCCAGCAGTTTAGGACTAGCTTACGAGCAGTACTTC,CASSLGLAYEQYF,NA,TRBJ2-7,13,TRBD2,TRBV27
TGTGCCAGCAGCCGGACTAGCGTGGTGTTAGAGCAGTACTTC,CASSRTSVVLEQYF,NA,TRBJ2-7,14,TRBD2,TRBV7-2
TGTGCCACCAGCCAGGTTGCGGGAGAGACCCAGTACTTC,CATSQVAGETQYF,NA,TRBJ2-5,13,NA,TRBV7-9
TGTGCCAGCAGCTTGAACCGCCGGGACTATTTCACAGATACGCAGTATTTT,CASSLNRRDYFTDTQYF,NA,TRBJ2-3,17,TRBD2,TRBV7-9
TGTGCCAGCAGCTCGGGGACAGCCTACGAGCAGTACTTC,CASSSGTAYEQYF,NA,TRBJ2-7,13,TRBD1,TRBV11-3
TGTGCCAGCAGCCAAGATAACCAGATCACAGATACGCAGTATTTT,CASSQDNQITDTQYF,once,TRBJ2-3,15,NA,TRBV4-2
TGTGCCAGCAGTGAAGCGAGGGGGCTTAGCAATCAGCCCCAGCATTTT,CASSEARGLSNQPQHF,NA,TRBJ1-5,16,TRBD1,TRBV6-1
TGTGCCACCAGCAGGGCCACTAGCGGGAGGAGGCGCGAGCAGTACTTC,CATSRATSGRRREQYF,NA,TRBJ2-7,16,TRBD2,TRBV15
TGTGCCATCAGTGAAGAGGTGGGCACCTATGGCTACACCTTC,CAISEEVGTYGYTF,NA,TRBJ1-2,14,NA,TRBV10-3
TGTGCCAGCAGCTTACAGACTAGCGGGAGTCGTGGTTACAATGAGCAGTTCTTC,CASSLQTSGSRGYNEQFF,NA,TRBJ2-1,18,TRBD2,TRBV7-9
TGTGCCAGCAGTGAAGGGACAGCCTTTTACGAGCAGTACTTC,CASSEGTAFYEQYF,once,TRBJ2-7,14,NA,TRBV6-1
TGTGCCAGTCCCTCTCAGCCCCAGCATTTT,CASPSQPQHF,few,TRBJ1-5,10,NA,TRBV6-4
TGTGCCAGCAGCCCCCAGGTTGGGGGGTGGATGGACGAGCAGTACTTC,CASSPQVGGWMDEQYF,NA,TRBJ2-7,16,NA,TRBV5-6
TGTGCCAGCAGCTTAGCCGTGACAGGGTCCTACGAGCAGTACTTC,CASSLAVTGSYEQYF,NA,TRBJ2-7,15,TRBD1,TRBV7-6
TGTGCCAGCAGCGTAGGAAGATCCCACGAGCAGTACTTC,CASSVGRSHEQYF,NA,TRBJ2-7,13,NA,TRBV9
TGTGCCAGCAGTTTGGGTCTCGCCTACGAGCAGTACTTC,CASSLGLAYEQYF,NA,TRBJ2-7,13,NA,TRBV27
TGCGCCAGCAGCCAAGTGGCAGGGGGCACAGATACGCAGTATTTT,CASSQVAGGTDTQYF,NA,TRBJ2-3,15,NA,TRBV4-1
TGTGCCAGCAGCTTAGGCCAGGGCTACGAGCAGTACTTC,CASSLGQGYEQYF,NA,TRBJ2-7,13,NA,TRBV13
TGTGCCAGCAGTTTATTGCAGGGGTCTTCCTACGAGCAGTACTTC,CASSLLQGSSYEQYF,NA,TRBJ2-7,15,NA,TRBV28
TGTGCCAGCAGTTACTCGGACGCCAATGAGCAGTTCTTC,CASSYSDANEQFF,NA,TRBJ2-1,13,NA,TRBV6-5
TGTGCCAGCAAAGACCCCGCGACGAATGAGCAGTTCTTC,CASKDPATNEQFF,NA,TRBJ2-1,13,NA,TRBV11-2
TGTGCCAGCAGCCCCTTATACGGGGGAACACTAGCCAAAAACATTCAGTACTTC,CASSPLYGGTLAKNIQYF,NA,TRBJ2-4,18,NA,TRBV7-9
TGTGCCAGCAGTTACAGCGGTGCCCTCACAGATACGCAGTATTTT,CASSYSGALTDTQYF,once,TRBJ2-3,15,NA,TRBV6-5
TGTGCCAGTAGTATCGGTCCCGCCTACGAGCAGTACTTC,CASSIGPAYEQYF,NA,TRBJ2-7,13,NA,TRBV19
TGTGCCAGCAGTTCCCCCCTAGCGGGAACCTACGAGCAGTACTTC,CASSSPLAGTYEQYF,NA,TRBJ2-7,15,TRBD2,TRBV28
TGTGCCAGCAGCTTAGAACCACCGCACACCATATATTTT,CASSLEPPHTIYF,NA,TRBJ1-3,13,NA,TRBV7-9
TGTGCCAGGGAGAAAGGAGATACGCAGTATTTT,CAREKGDTQYF,NA,TRBJ2-3,11,NA,TRBV21-1
TGTGCCAGCAGCGTCCGGGACGGTTCCTACGAGCAGTACTTC,CASSVRDGSYEQYF,NA,TRBJ2-7,14,NA,TRBV11-3
TGTGCCAGTAGTCGCCAGAGCAGCTACGAGCAGTACTTC,CASSRQSSYEQYF,NA,TRBJ2-7,13,NA,TRBV19
TGTGCCAGCAATACGGGTCAGGTTCGAGACACTGAAGCTTTCTTT,CASNTGQVRDTEAFF,NA,TRBJ1-1,15,NA,TRBV28
TGTGCCAGCAGTTTACTGGTGGGAGAGGCCGAGCAGTACTTC,CASSLLVGEAEQYF,NA,TRBJ2-7,14,NA,TRBV28
TGTGCCACCAGCAGAGATGGCCGGACAGGAGAAAACACCGGGGAGCTGTTTTTT,CATSRDGRTGENTGELFF,NA,TRBJ2-2,18,TRBD1,TRBV15
TGTGCCAGCAGCTTTAGCGAAAGCTCCTACGAGCAGTACTTC,CASSFSESSYEQYF,NA,TRBJ2-7,14,NA,TRBV11-2
TGTGCCAGCAGTTACTCGACTAGTCCCTACGAGCAGTACTTC,CASSYSTSPYEQYF,NA,TRBJ2-7,14,NA,TRBV6-5
TGCAGCGTTGAAGTTGGGACGCCGGAGATGGGCTACACCTTC,CSVEVGTPEMGYTF,NA,TRBJ1-2,14,NA,TRBV29-1
TGTGCCAGCAGTGAAGGACCAGGGACCATGAACACTGAAGCTTTCTTT,CASSEGPGTMNTEAFF,NA,TRBJ1-1,16,NA,TRBV6-1
TGTGCCAGCAGCCCCGCGGGGGTCCAAGAGACCCAGTACTTC,CASSPAGVQETQYF,NA,TRBJ2-5,14,TRBD2,TRBV6-5